This T cell receptor beta chain is drawn from a study of blood T cell repertoires in COVID-19. TCRdb's copy holds only in-frame clones and misses some; the assay was immunoSEQ multiplex PCR. The sample holds about 210,000 clones, approximately 91% seen once. V shed 2 bases and J shed 6 bases, with 10 bases lying between them. CDR1 and CDR2 (germline): SGHDT, YYEEEE. The CDR3 is 13 residues long. The sequence derives from a middle-aged woman with acute or convalescent COVID-19. The chain employs TRBV5-6 and TRBJ2-3; D is undetermined. Sequencing used peripheral blood. CDR3 sequence: CASSLPTWDTQYF. Here the CDR3 DNA reads TGTGCCAGCAGCTTACCTACTTGGGATACGCAGTATTTT.